The rows below give T cell receptor beta chains drawn from one sample of a study of T cell responses to AZD1222 COVID-19 vaccine. Repertoires were generated with immunoSEQ multiplex PCR, while TCRdb's copy carries only in-frame clones and drops some. The sample has 110,000 to 150,000 clones; roughly 91% are singletons. The material sequenced was peripheral blood, taken 28 days after the second AZD1222 dose. The receptors stem from an adult who received the AZD1222 COVID-19 vaccine. CDR3s include the opening cysteine and the closing phenylalanine or tryptophan. D genes are given only for firm matches. Clone size is shown for a subset of rows, as once, few, many or a class of expanded clone.

V gene: TRBV7-2
clone size: once
D gene: .
J gene: TRBJ2-1
CDR3 protein: CASSSGFISGEQFF
CDR3 DNA: TGTGCCAGCAGCTCCGGATTTATTTCGGGTGAGCAGTTCTTC

V gene: TRBV27
clone size: .
D gene: .
J gene: TRBJ2-1
CDR3 protein: CASTSRTAEGNEQFF
CDR3 DNA: TGTGCCAGCACCTCGAGAACCGCTGAGGGGAATGAGCAGTTCTTC

V gene: TRBV2
clone size: .
D gene: .
J gene: TRBJ1-4
CDR3 protein: CASKQGGKLFF
CDR3 DNA: TGTGCCAGCAAACAGGGAGGAAAACTGTTTTTT

V gene: TRBV29-1
clone size: .
D gene: TRBD2
J gene: TRBJ2-1
CDR3 protein: CSVEASGVEQFF
CDR3 DNA: TGCAGCGTTGAGGCTAGCGGGGTTGAGCAGTTCTTC

V gene: TRBV2
clone size: .
D gene: .
J gene: TRBJ1-2
CDR3 protein: CASSEGGHGYGYTF
CDR3 DNA: TGTGCCAGCAGTGAGGGGGGGCACGGCTATGGCTACACCTTC

V gene: TRBV7-9
clone size: .
D gene: .
J gene: TRBJ2-7
CDR3 protein: CASSFGLASYEQYF
CDR3 DNA: TGTGCCAGCAGCTTTGGGCTAGCTTCCTACGAGCAGTACTTC

V gene: TRBV28
clone size: .
D gene: .
J gene: TRBJ1-1
CDR3 protein: CASTPRGGRVNTEAFF
CDR3 DNA: TGTGCCAGCACCCCGAGGGGGGGTCGCGTAAACACTGAAGCTTTCTTT

V gene: TRBV5-5
clone size: .
D gene: .
J gene: TRBJ2-6
CDR3 protein: CASSLSGQRLSSGANVLTF
CDR3 DNA: TGTGCCAGCAGCTTGTCCGGACAGCGCTTGAGCTCTGGGGCCAACGTCCTGACTTTC

V gene: TRBV3-1/TRBV3-2
clone size: .
D gene: .
J gene: TRBJ1-5
CDR3 protein: CASSQDTTGPPQHF
CDR3 DNA: TGTGCCAGCAGCCAAGATACGACCGGTCCGCCCCAGCATTTT

V gene: TRBV19
clone size: .
D gene: .
J gene: TRBJ1-5
CDR3 protein: CASSIEARSLNQPQHF
CDR3 DNA: TGTGCCAGTAGTATAGAGGCACGTTCCCTGAATCAGCCCCAGCATTTT

V gene: TRBV5-4
clone size: .
D gene: .
J gene: TRBJ1-4
CDR3 protein: CASSLGGPLATNEKLFF
CDR3 DNA: TGTGCCAGCAGCTTGGGGGGTCCCCTTGCAACTAATGAAAAACTGTTTTTT

V gene: TRBV12-1
clone size: .
D gene: .
J gene: TRBJ2-3
CDR3 protein: CASSFQRGCSTDTQYF
CDR3 DNA: TGTGCCAGCAGCTTCCAGCGGGGGTGTAGCACAGATACGCAGTATTTT

V gene: TRBV6-5
clone size: .
D gene: TRBD1
J gene: TRBJ2-2
CDR3 protein: CASSLTGATGELFF
CDR3 DNA: TGTGCCAGCAGTCTGACAGGGGCCACCGGGGAGCTGTTTTTT

V gene: TRBV7-8
clone size: .
D gene: TRBD1
J gene: TRBJ1-2
CDR3 protein: CASSQGQVRSYTF
CDR3 DNA: TGTGCCAGCAGCCAAGGACAGGTCCGGAGCTACACCTTC

V gene: TRBV6-6
clone size: .
D gene: TRBD2
J gene: TRBJ2-1
CDR3 protein: CASSRMRGNEQFF
CDR3 DNA: TGTGCCAGCAGTCGGATGCGGGGGAATGAGCAGTTCTTC

V gene: TRBV28
clone size: .
D gene: .
J gene: TRBJ1-1
CDR3 protein: CASSSGRGGAFF
CDR3 DNA: TGTGCCAGCAGTTCAGGGAGAGGCGGAGCTTTCTTT

V gene: TRBV28
clone size: .
D gene: TRBD1
J gene: TRBJ1-3
CDR3 protein: CASRSTGGGNTIYF
CDR3 DNA: TGTGCCAGCAGGTCAACAGGGGGCGGAAACACCATATATTTT

V gene: TRBV19
clone size: .
D gene: .
J gene: TRBJ1-2
CDR3 protein: CASSIGLGYTF
CDR3 DNA: TGTGCCAGTAGTATTGGGCTTGGCTACACCTTC

V gene: TRBV27
clone size: .
D gene: .
J gene: TRBJ1-1
CDR3 protein: CASKGWTLNTEAFF
CDR3 DNA: TGTGCCAGCAAGGGTTGGACGTTGAACACTGAAGCTTTCTTT

V gene: TRBV28
clone size: once
D gene: .
J gene: TRBJ2-3
CDR3 protein: CASSFRGTVTDTQYF
CDR3 DNA: TGTGCCAGCAGTTTTCGGGGGACAGTCACAGATACGCAGTATTTT